Listed below are T cell receptor beta chains from one sample, sequenced in a study of OX40 agonist ivuxolimab in advanced cancers. Assay used: immunoSEQ multiplex PCR; TCRdb lists only in-frame clones, some missing. The table lists 35,000 to 45,000 clones, about 74% of them singletons. Here the sequenced sample was CD4+ or CD8+ T cells sorted from blood, taken in a trial of the OX40 agonist ivuxolimab. The source of these receptors is an adult with an advanced solid tumor such as melanoma, head and neck, liver or kidney cancer. CDR3s include the opening cysteine and the closing phenylalanine or tryptophan. The D gene is left open where the match is weak. Clone size is given for some rows only: seen once, a few or many times, or a class if the clone is expanded.

clone size	D gene	J gene	V gene	CDR3 DNA	CDR3 protein
-	-	TRBJ2-2	TRBV7-7	TGTGCTAGCAGCTCCACGGTGGGGCCGACCGGGGAGCTGTTTTTT	CASSSTVGPTGELFF
-	TRBD2	TRBJ2-7	TRBV4-3	TGCGCCAGCAGCCAGTACGTAGGGACTAGCGGTTACGAGCAGTACTTC	CASSQYVGTSGYEQYF
once	-	TRBJ1-2	TRBV28	TGTGCCAGCACCGAGGGGACCTATGGCTACACCTTC	CASTEGTYGYTF
-	-	TRBJ2-7	TRBV19	TGTGCCACCGCAGCAAGGGGGGTAGCGGGCCTGTCCTACGAGCAGTACTTC	CATAARGVAGLSYEQYF
once	-	TRBJ1-1	TRBV6-5	TGTGCCAGCAGTAGGGGGAACACTGAAGCTTTCTTT	CASSRGNTEAFF
-	-	TRBJ2-1	TRBV6-4	TGTGCCAGCAGCCTCAACAATGAGCAGTTCTTC	CASSLNNEQFF
-	TRBD2	TRBJ2-3	TRBV30	TGTGCCTGGAATGGGGGGGTGGGGGGAGATACGCAGTATTTT	CAWNGGVGGDTQYF
-	TRBD1	TRBJ1-3	TRBV7-8	TGTGCCAGCAGCAAGGGGACAGGGGGTTTGGCGGTTGGAAACACCATATATTTT	CASSKGTGGLAVGNTIYF
-	TRBD1	TRBJ1-1	TRBV9	TGTGCCAGCAGCGCCGGACAGGGCCACACTGAAGCTTTCTTT	CASSAGQGHTEAFF
few	-	TRBJ1-1	TRBV2	TGTGCCAGCAGTGGACACGAGAACACTGAAGCTTTCTTT	CASSGHENTEAFF
-	-	TRBJ1-5	TRBV19	TGTGCCAGTATAGAGACGGCCAGTAATCAGCCCCAGCATTTT	CASIETASNQPQHF
-	TRBD2	TRBJ2-1	TRBV7-9	TGTGCCAGCAGCTTCGATGGCGGGAGGGGCGTTGAGCAGTTCTTC	CASSFDGGRGVEQFF
-	-	TRBJ2-7	TRBV11-2	TGTGCCAGCAAGGGCAGGGACTACGAGCAGTACTTC	CASKGRDYEQYF
once	-	TRBJ2-2	TRBV5-1	TGCGCCAGCAGCTCCCAGCCACAGGGGAACACCGGGGAGCTGTTTTTT	CASSSQPQGNTGELFF
-	-	TRBJ2-1	TRBV5-1	TGCGCCAGCAGCTTCCGGGACACTTCCTACAATGAGCAGTTCTTC	CASSFRDTSYNEQFF
once	-	TRBJ1-1	TRBV5-6	TGTGCCAGCAACCGCGGGGGGAACACTGAAGCTTTCTTT	CASNRGGNTEAFF
-	-	TRBJ1-3	TRBV5-6	TGTGCCAGCAGCTTGGGTGGGAAGAGCTCTGGAAACACCATATATTTT	CASSLGGKSSGNTIYF
-	TRBD2	TRBJ2-1	TRBV11-3	TGTGCCAGCAGCCTGGGACTAGCGGGAGCCGATGAGCAGTTCTTC	CASSLGLAGADEQFF
-	-	TRBJ1-1	TRBV6-1	TGTGCCAGCAAAGTCCCAGGAACTGAAGCTTTCTTT	CASKVPGTEAFF
-	-	TRBJ1-1	TRBV5-1	TGCGCCAGCAGCTTCCTGGACACGAACACTGAAGCTTTCTTT	CASSFLDTNTEAFF
-	-	TRBJ2-3	TRBV11-2	TGTGCCAGCAGCTTAGGGAGACAGCCCACAGATACGCAGTATTTT	CASSLGRQPTDTQYF
few	-	TRBJ1-3	TRBV7-9	TGTGCCAGCAGCTTAGGCAGTTTGCTCTCTGGAAACACCATATATTTT	CASSLGSLLSGNTIYF
-	-	TRBJ1-3	TRBV5-4	TGTGCCAGCAGCCTGACAGGAACCCTCTCTGGAAACACCATATATTTT	CASSLTGTLSGNTIYF
-	-	TRBJ1-2	TRBV28	TGTGCCAGCCGCTCAACGTCCAGGGGCCTGGGACGCGGTGGCTACACCTTC	CASRSTSRGLGRGGYTF
medium-sized	TRBD1	TRBJ1-1	TRBV18	TGTGCCAGCTCACCACCGAGTGGACAGGGTTGGACTGAAGCTTTCTTT	CASSPPSGQGWTEAFF
-	-	TRBJ2-3	TRBV5-6	TGTGCCAGCAGCTTGAGGGAGGAGTACTCAAGGGGCACAGATACGCAGTATTTT	CASSLREEYSRGTDTQYF
-	TRBD2	TRBJ2-7	TRBV11-2	TGTGCCAGCAGCTCCGAACGGCTAGCGGGGTACGAGCAGTACTTC	CASSSERLAGYEQYF
-	-	TRBJ1-2	TRBV28	TGTGCCAGCATCTCGGGGGGAGGGCGAGGATCCTATGGCTACACCTTC	CASISGGGRGSYGYTF
-	-	TRBJ2-3	TRBV5-1	TGCGCCAGCAGGCAGGGCAGCACAGATACGCAGTATTTT	CASRQGSTDTQYF
-	TRBD2	TRBJ2-5	TRBV6-5	TGTGCCAGCAGCCAGGGGACTAGCGGGTTAGAGACCCAGTACTTC	CASSQGTSGLETQYF
-	-	TRBJ2-3	TRBV7-2	TGTGCCAGCAGCATCGGAGCGGATACGCAGTATTTT	CASSIGADTQYF
-	-	TRBJ2-1	TRBV6-1	TGTGCCAGCAGAGCCGGGACGGACTACTACAATGAGCAGTTCTTC	CASRAGTDYYNEQFF
-	TRBD2	TRBJ2-7	TRBV6-5	TGTGCCAGCAGTTACGGGACTAGAGCCTACGAGCAGTACTTC	CASSYGTRAYEQYF
-	-	TRBJ2-1	TRBV6-5	TGTGCCAGCAGTAGGGGCAATGAGCAGTTCTTC	CASSRGNEQFF
-	TRBD1	TRBJ2-6	TRBV5-1	TGCGCCAGCAGCTTACAGGGGACTGGGGCCAACGTCCTGACTTTC	CASSLQGTGANVLTF
-	TRBD1	TRBJ1-2	TRBV19	TGTGCCAGTAGTGTCGGACAGGATTTTAACTATGGCTACACCTTC	CASSVGQDFNYGYTF
few	TRBD2	TRBJ2-3	TRBV5-1	TGCGCCAGCAGCTTACAAGGGACTAGCGGCACAGATACGCAGTATTTT	CASSLQGTSGTDTQYF
-	-	TRBJ1-1	TRBV2	TGTGCCAGCAGCGCCGGGCGGGTCAATGAAGCTTTCTTT	CASSAGRVNEAFF
-	-	TRBJ2-1	TRBV5-4	TGTGCCAGCAGCTATAAGGTACAATCCCTATTCAATGAGCAGTTCTTC	CASSYKVQSLFNEQFF
once	TRBD1	TRBJ2-7	TRBV19	TGTGCCAGTAGTGGTGGGACAGGGGGCCCCTACGAGCAGTACTTC	CASSGGTGGPYEQYF
-	-	TRBJ1-1	TRBV7-2	TGTGCCAGCAGCACCGGGACCGCTTCGGGTGCTTTCTTT	CASSTGTASGAFF
-	TRBD1	TRBJ2-7	TRBV28	TGTGCCAGCAGTTTCATCGGGGACAGTTTTTCCTACGAGCAGTACTTC	CASSFIGDSFSYEQYF
-	-	TRBJ1-2	TRBV6-1	TGTGCCAGCAGTCTACAGACAGGCCCTAACTATGGCTACACCTTC	CASSLQTGPNYGYTF
few	TRBD2	TRBJ2-1	TRBV27	TGTGCCAGCCAGGAGACTAGCGGGTCCTACAATGAGCAGTTCTTC	CASQETSGSYNEQFF
few	-	TRBJ2-5	TRBV11-2	TGTGCCAGCAGCCGCGGAGTTCAAGAGACCCAGTACTTC	CASSRGVQETQYF